The next 8 T cell receptor beta chains were all read from a single sample in a study of vaccination and CD4 T cells after COVID-19. These receptors lack a known antigen. The assay that was used to sequence DNA from cultured CD4+ T cells was the Oncomine TCR Beta short-read assay. TCRdb called the PCR reads again in MiXCR, with one record for every CDR3 protein. The repertoire consists of approximately 15,000 distinct CDR3 sequences, with under 30% occurring once and the leading ten covering approximately 19%. Treatment noted: approximately 9-day PBMC culture with coronavirus spike peptide pools or control peptides (ViraFEST assay). Sequencing was performed on cultured CD4+ T cells from blood. Receptors were obtained from a human donor with COVID-19.

This sequence joins TRBV7-2 and TRBJ2-7, with 11 bases fitting TRBD2. Germline V gene data show CDR1 as SGHTA and CDR2 as FQGNSA. V lost 5 bases, J lost 0 bases, and 3 bases stayed unmatched. The CDR3 loop spans 15 amino acids. CDR3 residues: CASSRLAGSSYEQYF. The DNA of the CDR3 is TGTGCCAGCAGCCGACTAGCGGGGAGCTCCTACGAGCAGTACTTC. Based on the CDR3 plus reference TRBV7-2 and TRBJ2-7, the full variable domain is GAGVSQSPSNKVTEKGKDVELRCDPISGHTALYWYRQSLGQGLEFLIYFQGNSAPDKSGLPSDRFSAERTGGSVSTLTIQRTQQEDSAVYLCASSRLAGSSYEQYFGPGTRLTVT.

This clonotype is medium-sized (0.01 to 0.1%) in the sample. The chain recombines TRBV27 with TRBJ1-6; D unresolved. Trimming stripped 2 bases from V and 14 bases from J, with 16 bases between. The length of the CDR3 is 14 residues. Germline CDR1 and CDR2: MNHEY and SMNVEV (reference sequence). The CDR3 DNA is TGTGCCAGCAGTTTAACCTCCGAGGGCCGGACCCTCCACTTT. Its translation is CASSLTSEGRTLHF.

This clonotype was seen a handful of times. The chain couples TRBV7-9 to TRBJ1-2, with TRBD1 matching 7 bases. Germline V gene sequence: CDR1 SEHNR, CDR2 FQNEAQ (reference sequence). V shed 5 bases and J 4 bases; nucleotides not matched to a gene: 10. The CDR3 length is 15 residues. The CDR3 nucleotides read TGTGCCAGCAGCCAGGTTACAGGGGATTTCTATGGCTACACCTTC. This gives the protein CASSQVTGDFYGYTF.

This clonotype was observed a few times. The V call is TRBV27, the J call TRBJ1-4; the D gene is possibly TRBD1 (5 bases). The CDR3 has 13 amino acids. The V gene lost 6 bases and the J gene lost 6 bases, with 11 bases spanning the gap. Germline V gene data show CDR1 as MNHEY and CDR2 as SMNVEV (reference sequence). Here the CDR3 reads CASSWGGYEKLFF. Written as DNA, the CDR3 is TGTGCCAGCAGCTGGGGGGGTTATGAAAAACTGTTTTTT.

The chain combines TRBV5-4 with TRBJ1-2; 7 bases agree with TRBD1. CDR1 and CDR2 (germline): SGHNT, YYREEE (reference sequence). V was clipped by 4 bases and J by 7 bases; unmatched bases: 7. The CDR3 extends over 13 amino acids. The CDR3: CASSHDREFGYTF. CDR3 nucleotide sequence: TGTGCCAGCAGCCATGACAGGGAGTTTGGCTACACCTTC.

The V call is TRBV7-6, the J call TRBJ2-5; 8 bases map to TRBD1. Germline trimming cut 3 bases from V and 4 bases from J; bases unmatched to any gene: 10. The CDR3 runs 16 residues. Germline V CDR1 and CDR2: SGHVS, FNYEAQ. The CDR3 nucleotides are TGTGCCAGCAGCTTTGCAGGGGGCACTGGCGGAGAGACCCAGTACTTC. This sequence encodes CASSFAGGTGGETQYF.

This chain connects TRBV23-1 to TRBJ1-3; D ambiguous. TRBV23-1 is annotated as an ORF whose role is uncertain. Trimming took 5 bases from V and 4 from J, leaving 18 bases between them. The CDR3 is 16 residues long. The CDR3 here is CASSAPGRPHGNTIYF. CDR3 in DNA: TGCGCCAGCAGTGCGCCCGGACGCCCGCACGGAAACACCATATATTTT.

This clonotype was recorded a few times. The chain uses TRBV6-1 and TRBJ2-7; 10 positions agree with TRBD1. The CDR3 totals 16 residues. Germline trimming cut 4 bases from V and 6 bases from J; bases unmatched to any gene: 12. Germline V gene sequence: CDR1 MNHNS, CDR2 SASEGT. The CDR3 spells CASSGPITGTGVEQYF. For the CDR3, the DNA is TGTGCCAGCAGTGGACCGATAACCGGGACAGGGGTCGAGCAGTACTTC.